This T cell receptor beta chain was profiled in a study of blood T cell repertoires in COVID-19. Whole-study context: There were acute and convalescent COVID-19 samples, and they came from the United States, Italy and Spain.

Sequencing was performed with immunoSEQ multiplex PCR; in TCRdb, only in-frame clones are kept and a portion is missing. The table shows 200,000 to 300,000 clones, with about 86% occurring only once. The junction had 7 bases not matched to a gene; V was cut back by 6 bases and J by 2 bases. Germline V gene data show CDR1 as LNHDA and CDR2 as SQIVND (reference sequence). This CDR3 has 14 amino acids. The material sequenced was peripheral blood. The clonotype was recovered from a man younger than 40 with active or convalescent COVID-19. The chain links TRBV19 to TRBJ2-7, with 7 bases lining up with TRBD1. CDR3 residues: CASSGTALTYEQYF. Here the CDR3 DNA reads TGTGCCAGTAGCGGGACAGCGCTAACCTACGAGCAGTACTTC. Filled out from reference TRBV19 and TRBJ2-7, the complete variable domain reads DGGITQSPKYLFRKEGQNVTLSCEQNLNHDAMYWYRQDPGQGLRLIYYSQIVNDFQKGDIAEGYSVSREKKESFPLTVTSAQKNPTAFYLCASSGTALTYEQYFGPGTRLTVT.